Each of the 27 T cell receptor beta chains below was sequenced from the same sample in a study of blood T cell repertoires in COVID-19. Measured with immunoSEQ multiplex PCR; TCRdb has only the in-frame clones, and not every one. The sample has about 56,000 clones; around 92% are singletons. Sequences were obtained from peripheral blood. The receptor set was obtained from a human donor in a cohort sampled during active COVID-19.

The chain recombines TRBV7-2 with TRBJ2-7; 9 bases agree with TRBD1. CDR1 is SGHTA, CDR2 FQGNSA, per germline. This CDR3 comprises 14 residues. After removal of 4 bases from V and 5 bases from J, the junction contained 6 bases not matched to a gene. The chain's CDR3 is CASSSGTGINEQYF. CDR3 sequence (DNA): TGTGCCAGCAGCTCCGGGACAGGGATCAACGAGCAGTACTTC.

This chain uses TRBV9 with TRBJ1-5; D possibly corresponds to TRBD1 (6 bases). Germline CDR1 SGDLS, CDR2 YYNGEE. The CDR3 sequence is 15 residues long. Trimming left V 4 bases short and J 3 bases short, with 14 bases between. The CDR3 nucleotides are TGTGCCAGCAGCCCGGAACAGGGAGTCAATCAGCCCCAGCATTTT. This translates into CASSPEQGVNQPQHF.

The chain is built from TRBV7-6 and TRBJ1-2, with D unclear. The germline CDR1 and CDR2 sequences are SGHVS and FNYEAQ. The V and J ends lost 4 bases and 5 bases respectively, with 14 bases between them. This CDR3 has 14 residues. CDR3 sequence reads: CASSSASTSYGYTF. CDR3 nucleotide sequence: TGTGCCAGCAGCTCCGCGTCAACGTCGTATGGCTACACCTTC. The variable domain in full, completed from reference TRBV7-6 and TRBJ1-2, reads GAGVSQSPRYKVTKRGQDVALRCDPISGHVSLYWYRQALGQGPEFLTYFNYEAQQDKSGLPNDRFSAERPEGSISTLTIQRTEQRDSAMYRCASSSASTSYGYTFGSGTRLTVV.

This chain joins TRBV7-9 and TRBJ2-3; 10 bases map to TRBD2. J was trimmed by 5 bases and V by 7 bases; bases with no gene match: 9. CDR1 and CDR2 (germline): SEHNR, FQNEAQ (reference sequence). The CDR3 totals 15 residues. The CDR3 DNA is TGTGCCAGCACCATTCTAGCGGGGGTAGAAGATACGCAGTATTTT. This translates into CASTILAGVEDTQYF.

This clone was detected only once. V is TRBV5-6 and J is TRBJ2-7; 7 bases align to TRBD2. CDR3 length equals 16 residues. The trim removed 3 bases at V and 3 bases at J, leaving 12 bases unmatched. Germline V gives CDR1 SGHDT, CDR2 YYEEEE. This CDR3 is CASSSGVQAGNYEQYF. CDR3 nucleotide sequence: TGTGCCAGCAGCTCGGGAGTTCAAGCGGGGAACTACGAGCAGTACTTC.

V and J are TRBV6-5 and TRBJ1-1, with D possibly TRBD1 on 5 matching bases. The CDR3 has 13 amino acids. Germline V gives CDR1 MNHEY, CDR2 SVGAGI. V was shortened by 5 bases and J by 10 bases, with 17 bases between the two germline ends. This CDR3 is CASSLIDQGPAFF. The CDR3 coding sequence is TGTGCCAGCAGTCTTATAGATCAGGGCCCAGCTTTCTTT.

The chain couples TRBV27 to TRBJ1-3; 8 nucleotides match TRBD1. The junction had 2 bases not matched to a gene; V was cut back by 3 bases and J by 4 bases. This CDR3 is built from 14 residues. CDR1 is MNHEY, CDR2 SMNVEV, per germline (reference sequence). DNA for the CDR3: TGTGCCAGCAGTTTTTCAGGGGGCGGAAACACCATATATTTT. Translated, it gives CASSFSGGGNTIYF.

V is TRBV27 and J is TRBJ2-7, with 11 bases fitting TRBD1. This CDR3 has 16 amino acids. Germline CDR1 reads MNHEY; CDR2 reads SMNVEV (reference sequence). The junction had 10 bases not matched to a gene; V was cut back by 7 bases and J by 2 bases. Here the CDR3 DNA reads TGTGCCAGCACCCCCGTCGGGACAGGGGGTGCCTACGAGCAGTACTTC. Its translation is CASTPVGTGGAYEQYF.

The J gene is TRBJ2-2, the V gene TRBV3-1 (or the pseudogene TRBV3-2); TRBD2 agrees at 12 bases. The CDR3 extends over 19 amino acids. J was trimmed by 0 bases and V by 4 bases; bases with no gene match: 9. CDR1 is LGHDT and CDR2 is YNNKEL in the germline V gene (reference sequence). CDR3 in DNA: TGTGCCAGCAGCCGAGGGATTCCTAGCGGGGGGGCGAACACCGGGGAGCTGTTTTTT. Protein product: CASSRGIPSGGANTGELFF.

The rearrangement joins TRBV6-5 to TRBJ1-1; no clear D gene. The germline gives CDR1 MNHEY, CDR2 SVGAGI. Trimming removed 7 bases at V and 1 base at J, with 13 bases between. This CDR3 is 14 amino acids long. The CDR3 sequence is CASTSGPENTEAFF. The CDR3 coding sequence is TGTGCCAGCACCTCTGGCCCCGAGAACACTGAAGCTTTCTTT.

A single count supports this clone. J is TRBJ2-5 and V is TRBV5-1; 15 positions match TRBD2. V was pared by 3 bases and J by 9 bases, with 3 bases of the junction left unmatched. Germline values: CDR1 SGHRS, CDR2 YFSETQ. This CDR3 is built from 14 residues. The CDR3 sequence is CASSSGLAGGPQYF. Here the CDR3 DNA reads TGCGCCAGCAGCTCCGGACTAGCGGGGGGGCCCCAGTACTTC. Variable domain in full (rest from reference TRBV5-1 and TRBJ2-5): KAGVTQTPRYLIKTRGQQVTLSCSPISGHRSVSWYQQTPGQGLQFLFEYFSETQRNKGNFPGRFSGRQFSNSRSEMNVSTLELGDSALYLCASSSGLAGGPQYFGPGTRLLVL.

The chain couples TRBV11-2 to TRBJ2-2; unclear D gene. The CDR3 totals 13 residues. The germline V and J ends were trimmed by 1 base and 7 bases, with 7 bases remaining between them. Germline CDR1 is SGHAT and CDR2 is FQNNGV. CDR3 amino acids: CASSLVQIGELFF. CDR3 sequence (DNA): TGTGCCAGCAGCTTAGTTCAGATCGGGGAGCTGTTTTTT.

The rearrangement joins TRBV6-5 to TRBJ1-1; 10 bases align to TRBD1. The CDR3 sequence is 14 residues long. The V and J ends lost 5 bases and 6 bases, in that order; junction bases with no gene match: 6. Germline V gene lookup returns CDR1 MNHEY and CDR2 SVGAGI. In DNA, the CDR3 is TGTGCCAGCAGTACCGGACAGGGGGTCGCTGAAGCTTTCTTT. It specifies CASSTGQGVAEAFF.

This chain links TRBV7-2 with TRBJ2-7; D not resolved. V lost 1 base and J 3 bases, leaving 10 bases between the germline ends. CDR1 and CDR2 from the germline V gene are SGHTA and FQGNSA. The CDR3 loop spans 14 amino acids. The CDR3 loop is CASSLVAPSYEQYF. CDR3 nucleotides: TGTGCCAGCAGCTTAGTGGCACCCAGCTACGAGCAGTACTTC.

This chain uses TRBV7-7 with TRBJ2-4; D is uncertain. Trimming stripped 0 bases from V and 3 bases from J, with 27 bases between. The CDR3 consists of 21 residues. Per the germline V gene, CDR1 is SSHAT and CDR2 is FNYEAQ (reference sequence). The CDR3 sequence: CASSLAGWWYSYADDKNIQYF. CDR3 DNA sequence: TGTGCCAGCAGCTTAGCGGGTTGGTGGTACAGTTATGCTGATGACAAAAACATTCAGTACTTC.

The chain recombines TRBV5-5 with TRBJ1-5; 9 nucleotides line up with TRBD1. The CDR3 has 15 amino acids. Looked up from germline, CDR1 is SGHKS and CDR2 is YYEKEE (reference sequence). Trimming at V came to 7 bases and at J to 3 bases, leaving 8 bases not matched to a gene. In nucleotides, the CDR3 is TGTGCCAGCGGCAGGGACAGGGCTCTCAATCAGCCCCAGCATTTT. Translating it yields CASGRDRALNQPQHF.

The chain employs TRBV5-1 and TRBJ1-2, with TRBD1 matching 7 bases. V lost 0 bases, J lost 8 bases, and 4 bases stayed unmatched. Germline V CDR1 and CDR2: SGHRS, YFSETQ. The CDR3 is 13 residues long. CDR3 in DNA: TGCGCCAGCAGCTTGGAAGGACAGGTCGGCTACACCTTC. This gives the protein CASSLEGQVGYTF.

This chain connects TRBV24-1 to TRBJ2-3, with TRBD2 identical over 7 bases. V dropped 2 bases and J dropped 9; count of bases not matched to a gene: 4. Per the germline V gene, CDR1 is KGHDR and CDR2 is SFDVKD. CDR3 size: 13 residues. The CDR3 DNA reads TGTGCCACCAGTGATTCAGGGAGGGAGACGCAGTATTTT. Translating gives CATSDSGRETQYF.

The chain recombines TRBV9 with TRBJ1-2; TRBD1 agrees at 7 bases. J was trimmed by 2 bases and V by 0 bases; bases with no gene match: 1. Germline CDR1 reads SGDLS; CDR2 reads YYNGEE. The CDR3 length is 14 residues. The CDR3 protein is CASSVAGGNYGYTF. CDR3 bases: TGTGCCAGCAGCGTAGCAGGGGGGAACTATGGCTACACCTTC.

V is TRBV9 and J is TRBJ1-2; TRBD1 aligns across 7 bases. The germline V gene has CDR1 SGDLS and CDR2 YYNGEE. This CDR3 has 14 amino acids. With V trimmed by 8 bases and J by 4 bases, 11 bases remained unmatched. The CDR3 is CASGPTGSSYGYTF. The CDR3 nucleotides read TGTGCCAGTGGACCGACAGGGAGTAGCTATGGCTACACCTTC.

The chain recombines TRBV5-1 with TRBJ2-7; unclear D gene. V was cut by 2 bases and J by 0 bases, with 9 bases left in between. This CDR3 spans 14 amino acids. CDR1 is SGHRS and CDR2 is YFSETQ in the germline V gene. The CDR3 here is CASSFYSSSYEQYF. As DNA, the CDR3 is TGCGCCAGCAGCTTTTACTCCTCCTCCTACGAGCAGTACTTC. Complete variable domain (other parts from reference TRBV5-1 and TRBJ2-7): KAGVTQTPRYLIKTRGQQVTLSCSPISGHRSVSWYQQTPGQGLQFLFEYFSETQRNKGNFPGRFSGRQFSNSRSEMNVSTLELGDSALYLCASSFYSSSYEQYFGPGTRLTVT.

The rearrangement links TRBV19 to TRBJ1-1; 7 bases agree with TRBD1. The germline CDR1 and CDR2 sequences are LNHDA and SQIVND (reference sequence). The CDR3 is made up of 15 amino acids. V gave up 3 bases and J gave up 2 bases; unmatched junction bases: 6. CDR3 sequence: CASSILGTANTEAFF. CDR3 sequence (DNA): TGTGCCAGTAGTATTCTGGGGACAGCCAACACTGAAGCTTTCTTT.

The chain uses TRBV3-1 (or the pseudogene TRBV3-2) and TRBJ2-7; D might be TRBD1 (6 bases). The germline gives CDR1 LGHDT, CDR2 YNNKEL (reference sequence). The CDR3 has 13 amino acids. Deletions cut 3 bases from V and 5 bases from J, with 11 bases between. In DNA form, the CDR3 reads TGTGCCAGCAGCCAGGCCCACAGGGACGAGCAGTACTTC. It is translated as CASSQAHRDEQYF.

The rearrangement joins TRBV5-1 to TRBJ2-7; 8 bases map to TRBD2. The CDR3 runs to 14 residues. With 3 bases clipped from V and 2 bases from J, the junction kept 4 bases outside the gene matches. CDR1 is SGHRS, CDR2 YFSETQ, per germline. In DNA, the CDR3 is TGCGCCAGCAGCTCCCATAGCGGGACCTACGAGCAGTACTTC. This translates into CASSSHSGTYEQYF.

The chain links TRBV25-1 to TRBJ2-7; D perhaps matches TRBD2 (5 bases). V shed 1 base and J shed 9 bases, with 16 bases lying between them. The CDR3 has 14 amino acids. CDR1 is MGHDK, CDR2 SYGVNS, per germline. The CDR3 reads CASSELGQRVGQYF. CDR3 nucleotide sequence: TGTGCCAGCAGTGAATTAGGGCAGAGGGTCGGGCAGTACTTC.

The count of this clone is one. The chain couples TRBV2 to TRBJ1-2, with 8 bases that match TRBD1. CDR1 is SNHLY, CDR2 FYNNEI, per germline. The CDR3 extends over 12 amino acids. The junction had 6 bases not matched to a gene; V was cut back by 7 bases and J by 8 bases. CDR3 DNA sequence: TGTGCCAGCACCCGGACAGGGAGCGGCTACACCTTC. It yields the protein CASTRTGSGYTF.

The chain combines TRBV3-1 (or the pseudogene TRBV3-2) with TRBJ1-3, with a weak D call TRBD1 (6 bases). Germline CDR1 is LGHDT and CDR2 is YNNKEL (reference sequence). With 2 bases removed from V and 9 bases from J, the gap between germline ends came to 8 bases. This CDR3 comprises 12 residues. This CDR3 is CASSQRGGTIYF. In DNA, the CDR3 is TGTGCCAGCAGCCAAAGGGGGGGCACCATATATTTT.